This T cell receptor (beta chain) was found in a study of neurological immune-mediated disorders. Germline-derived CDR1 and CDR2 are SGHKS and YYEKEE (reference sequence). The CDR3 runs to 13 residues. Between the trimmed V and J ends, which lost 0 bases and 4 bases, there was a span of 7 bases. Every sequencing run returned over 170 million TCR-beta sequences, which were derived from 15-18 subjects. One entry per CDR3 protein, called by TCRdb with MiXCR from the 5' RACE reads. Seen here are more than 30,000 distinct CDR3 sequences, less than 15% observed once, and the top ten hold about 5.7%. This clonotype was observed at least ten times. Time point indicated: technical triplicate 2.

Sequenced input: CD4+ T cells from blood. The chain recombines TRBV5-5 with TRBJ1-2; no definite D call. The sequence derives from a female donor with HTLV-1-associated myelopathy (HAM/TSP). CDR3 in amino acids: CASSLGAGYGYTF. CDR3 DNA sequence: TGTGCCAGCAGCTTGGGGGCCGGCTATGGCTACACCTTC.